Presented here are 8 T cell receptor beta chains from one specimen sequenced in a study of PD-1 blockade in classical Hodgkin lymphoma. The repertoire was sequenced with immunoSEQ multiplex PCR; TCRdb's copy has only in-frame clones and lacks some. The table has about 110,000 clones, roughly nine tenths seen once. All the patients suffered relapse after autologous stem cell transplantation, and brentuximab vedotin exposure differed. The specimen was peripheral blood mononuclear cells (PBMCs), collected before the second cycle of nivolumab. The receptors were gathered from a human donor with classical Hodgkin lymphoma.

The J gene is TRBJ1-4, the V gene TRBV30, with D possibly being TRBD1 (5 bases). The length of the CDR3 is 16 residues. Per germline, CDR1 GTSNPN and CDR2 SVGIG (reference sequence). Between the trimmed V and J ends, which lost 2 bases and 6 bases, there was a span of 19 bases. Here the CDR3 reads CAWSSVRVRVDEKLFF. The CDR3 DNA reads as TGTGCCTGGAGTTCGGTCAGGGTGAGGGTGGATGAAAAACTGTTTTTT.

V gene TRBV6-1 combines with J gene TRBJ2-3; D is uncertain. The V gene lost 3 bases and the J gene lost 0 bases, with 16 bases spanning the gap. This CDR3 is 17 amino acids long. Germline V gene sequence: CDR1 MNHNS, CDR2 SASEGT. The CDR3 DNA is TGTGCCAGCAGTGAGGTGGGGATAGAGCATAGCACAGATACGCAGTATTTT. Amino acids: CASSEVGIEHSTDTQYF.

This chain joins TRBV4-1 and TRBJ1-1; 7 bases are a match to TRBD1. The CDR3 sequence is 15 residues long. J gave up 1 base and V 5 bases, and 7 bases lay outside the gene matches. CDR1 is MGHRA, CDR2 YSYEKL, per germline. The CDR3, as DNA: TGCGCCAGCAGCACAACGACAGGGCGGAACACTGAAGCTTTCTTT. It encodes CASSTTTGRNTEAFF.

This chain joins TRBV15 and TRBJ1-5; TRBD1 agrees at 7 bases. Trimming removed 1 base from V and 4 bases from J; junction bases left unmatched: 10. The length of the CDR3 is 17 residues. Per germline, CDR1 LNHNV and CDR2 YYDKDF (reference sequence). The CDR3 is CATSRGYRGRENQPQHF. CDR3 coding DNA: TGTGCCACCAGCAGAGGTTACAGGGGCCGGGAGAATCAGCCCCAGCATTTT.

The chain couples TRBV29-1 to TRBJ2-7; TRBD1 agrees at 10 bases. Germline V lookup: CDR1 SQVTM, CDR2 ANQGSEA. Germline trimming cut 4 bases from V and 4 bases from J; bases unmatched to any gene: 4. CDR3 length: 13 amino acids. The CDR3 spells CSVGGQGLYEQYF. CDR3 nucleotide sequence: TGCAGCGTTGGGGGACAGGGGCTGTACGAGCAGTACTTC.

This chain links TRBV2 with TRBJ2-3, with 8 nucleotides matching TRBD2. The length of the CDR3 is 18 residues. V lost 8 bases to trimming and J lost 3 bases; unmatched junction nucleotides: 19. Germline V gives CDR1 SNHLY, CDR2 FYNNEI. The CDR3 region has the DNA TGTGCCAGCGGCCCGGGACTAGTTTCCCGCTACGGGACAGATACGCAGTATTTT. It yields the protein CASGPGLVSRYGTDTQYF.

The chain uses TRBV10-2 and TRBJ2-1; D gene ambiguous. Germline V lookup: CDR1 WSHSY, CDR2 SAAADI. The germline V and J ends were trimmed by 0 bases and 0 bases, with 9 bases remaining between them. This CDR3 has 16 amino acids. The chain's CDR3 is CASSESSGHSYNEQFF. CDR3 nucleotides: TGCGCCAGCAGTGAGTCATCGGGCCACTCCTACAATGAGCAGTTCTTC.

The chain carries TRBV5-6 and TRBJ1-2; the D gene is possibly TRBD1 (6 bases). The germline V and J ends were trimmed by 4 bases and 1 base, with 20 bases remaining between them. This CDR3 spans 17 amino acids. Germline loops: CDR1 SGHDT, CDR2 YYEEEE. The CDR3 nucleotides read TGTGCCAGCAGCGAGGGACACGGAATACGGATTAACTATGGCTACACCTTC. Protein: CASSEGHGIRINYGYTF.